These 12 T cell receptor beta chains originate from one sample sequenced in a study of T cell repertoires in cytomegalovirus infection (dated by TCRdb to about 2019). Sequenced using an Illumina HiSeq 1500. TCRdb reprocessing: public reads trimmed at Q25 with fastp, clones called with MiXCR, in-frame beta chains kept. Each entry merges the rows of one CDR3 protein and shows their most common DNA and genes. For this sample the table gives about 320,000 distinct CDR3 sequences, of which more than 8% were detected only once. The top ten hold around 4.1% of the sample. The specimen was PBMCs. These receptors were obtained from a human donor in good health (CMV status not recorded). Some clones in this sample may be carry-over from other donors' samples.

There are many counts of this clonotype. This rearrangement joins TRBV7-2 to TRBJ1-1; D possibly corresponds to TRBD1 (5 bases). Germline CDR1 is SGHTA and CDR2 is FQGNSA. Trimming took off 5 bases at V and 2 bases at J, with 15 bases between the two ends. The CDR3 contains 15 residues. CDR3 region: CASSPRQNLNTEAFF. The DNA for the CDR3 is TGTGCCAGCAGCCCTCGACAGAATTTAAACACTGAAGCTTTCTTT. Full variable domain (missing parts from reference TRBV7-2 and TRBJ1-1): GAGVSQSPSNKVTEKGKDVELRCDPISGHTALYWYRQSLGQGLEFLIYFQGNSAPDKSGLPSDRFSAERTGGSVSTLTIQRTQQEDSAVYLCASSPRQNLNTEAFFGQGTRLTVV.

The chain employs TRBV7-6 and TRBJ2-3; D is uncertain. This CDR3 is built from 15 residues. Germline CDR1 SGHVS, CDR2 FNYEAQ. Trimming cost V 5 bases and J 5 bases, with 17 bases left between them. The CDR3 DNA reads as TGTGCCAGCAGCCCTCTGGAGCGTGCCAGAGATACGCAGTATTTT. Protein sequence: CASSPLERARDTQYF.

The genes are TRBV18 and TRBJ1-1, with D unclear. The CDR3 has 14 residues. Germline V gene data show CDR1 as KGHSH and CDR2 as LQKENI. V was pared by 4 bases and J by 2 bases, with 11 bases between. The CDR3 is CASSQYKGNTEAFF. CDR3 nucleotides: TGTGCCAGCTCACAATATAAGGGCAACACTGAAGCTTTCTTT. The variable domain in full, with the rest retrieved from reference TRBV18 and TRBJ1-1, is NAGVMQNPRHLVRRRGQEARLRCSPMKGHSHVYWYRQLPEEGLKFMVYLQKENIIDESGMPKERFSAEFPKEGPSILRIQQVVRGDSAAYFCASSQYKGNTEAFFGQGTRLTVV.

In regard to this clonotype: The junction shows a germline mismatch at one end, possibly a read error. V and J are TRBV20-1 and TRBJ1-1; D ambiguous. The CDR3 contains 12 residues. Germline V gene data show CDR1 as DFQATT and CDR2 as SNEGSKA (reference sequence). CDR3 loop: CSARRDGAEASF. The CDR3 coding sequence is TGCAGTGCTAGGAGGGATGGCGCTGAAGCTTCCTTT.

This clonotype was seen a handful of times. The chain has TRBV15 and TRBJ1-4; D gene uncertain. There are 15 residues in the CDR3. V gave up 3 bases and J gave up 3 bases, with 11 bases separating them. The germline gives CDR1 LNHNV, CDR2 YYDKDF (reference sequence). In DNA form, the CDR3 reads TGTGCCACCAGCAGGTTAGGATCTGCTAATGAAAAACTGTTTTTT. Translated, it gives CATSRLGSANEKLFF.

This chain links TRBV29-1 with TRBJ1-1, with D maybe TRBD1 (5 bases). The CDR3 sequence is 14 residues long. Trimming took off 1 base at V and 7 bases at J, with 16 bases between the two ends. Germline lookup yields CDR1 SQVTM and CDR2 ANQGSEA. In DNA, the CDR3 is TGCAGCGTTGAAGGTCGGCAGGGCTGGGGTGAAGCTTTCTTT. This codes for CSVEGRQGWGEAFF.

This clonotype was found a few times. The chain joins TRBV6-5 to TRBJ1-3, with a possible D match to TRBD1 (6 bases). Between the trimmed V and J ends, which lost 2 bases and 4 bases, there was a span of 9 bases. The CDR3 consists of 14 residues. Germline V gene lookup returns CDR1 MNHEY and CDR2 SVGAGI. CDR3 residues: CASSYAGEGNTIYF. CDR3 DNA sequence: TGTGCCAGCAGTTACGCAGGGGAAGGAAACACCATATATTTT.

CDR3 sequence: CASSLAGAFSTDTQYF. The DNA for the CDR3 is TGTGCCAGCAGCTTAGCGGGGGCCTTTAGCACAGATACGCAGTATTTT. The chain couples TRBV11-2 to TRBJ2-3; tentatively, D is TRBD1 or TRBD2 (6 bases each). The germline V gene encodes CDR1 SGHAT and CDR2 FQNNGV. This CDR3 region has 16 residues. Trimming took 1 base from V and 0 from J, leaving 11 bases between them.

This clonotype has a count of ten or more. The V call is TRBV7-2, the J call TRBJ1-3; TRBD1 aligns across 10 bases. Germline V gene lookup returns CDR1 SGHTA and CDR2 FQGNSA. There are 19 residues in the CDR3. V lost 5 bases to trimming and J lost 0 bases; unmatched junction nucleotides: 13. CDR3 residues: CASSPDETGGTYSGNTIYF. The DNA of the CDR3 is TGTGCCAGCAGCCCAGACGAGACAGGGGGCACTTACTCTGGAAACACCATATATTTT. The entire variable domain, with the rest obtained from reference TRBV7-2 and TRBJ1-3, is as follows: GAGVSQSPSNKVTEKGKDVELRCDPISGHTALYWYRQSLGQGLEFLIYFQGNSAPDKSGLPSDRFSAERTGGSVSTLTIQRTQQEDSAVYLCASSPDETGGTYSGNTIYFGEGSWLTVV.

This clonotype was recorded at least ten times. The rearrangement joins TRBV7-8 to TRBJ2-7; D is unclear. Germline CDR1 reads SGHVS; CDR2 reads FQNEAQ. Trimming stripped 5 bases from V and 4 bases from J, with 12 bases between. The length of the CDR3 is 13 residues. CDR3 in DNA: TGTGCCAGCAGCCCCCGGATCATTTACGAGCAGTACTTC. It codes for CASSPRIIYEQYF.

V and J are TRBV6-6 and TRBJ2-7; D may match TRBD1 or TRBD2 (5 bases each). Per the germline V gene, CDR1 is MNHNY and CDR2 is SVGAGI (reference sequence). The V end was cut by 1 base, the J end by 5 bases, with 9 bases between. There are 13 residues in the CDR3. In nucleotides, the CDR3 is TGTGCCAGCAGTTACTTGACAGCGGACGAGCAGTACTTC. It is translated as CASSYLTADEQYF.

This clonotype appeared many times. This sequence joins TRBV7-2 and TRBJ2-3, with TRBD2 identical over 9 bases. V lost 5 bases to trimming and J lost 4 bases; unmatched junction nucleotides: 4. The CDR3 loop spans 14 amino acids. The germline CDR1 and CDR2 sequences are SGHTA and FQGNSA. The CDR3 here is CASSNAGGSDTQYF. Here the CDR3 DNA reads TGTGCCAGCAGCAATGCGGGAGGGTCAGATACGCAGTATTTT. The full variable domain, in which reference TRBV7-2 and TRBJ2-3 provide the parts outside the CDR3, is GAGVSQSPSNKVTEKGKDVELRCDPISGHTALYWYRQSLGQGLEFLIYFQGNSAPDKSGLPSDRFSAERTGGSVSTLTIQRTQQEDSAVYLCASSNAGGSDTQYFGPGTRLTVL.